This T cell receptor (beta chain) was sequenced in a study of cytomegalovirus exposure and HLA in healthy donors. Study-level findings and limits: Overall, some 160 TCR beta chains were annotated as cytomegalovirus-associated. Reports state that TCR beta sequences accurately predicted most subjects' HLA-A and HLA-B alleles.

Of note for this clone: No antigen is known for it.

PCR employed 60 Vbeta and 13 Jbeta primers. TCRdb keeps only in-frame clones here, not all; method: immunoSEQ multiplex PCR. Its table lists 150,000 or so clones. Sequencing was done on a sample of PBMCs. This clonotype was obtained from a woman aged 45-65 years in good health and CMV-seronegative.

CDR3 DNA: TGTGCCAGCAGTTACGCTCCGGGACAGGGGGGACCCCTCCACTTT. Amino acid sequence: CASSYAPGQGGPLHF. The chain recombines TRBV6-5 with TRBJ1-6, with 11 nucleotides matching TRBD1. CDR1 is MNHEY, CDR2 SVGAGI, per germline. The CDR3 consists of 15 residues. After removal of 2 bases from V and 12 bases from J, the junction contained 6 bases not matched to a gene.